This TCR beta chain was observed in a study of vaccination and CD4 T cells after COVID-19 (dated by TCRdb to between 2021 and 2024). With regard to the full study: Every convalescent patient had a positive nasal swab PCR test for SARS-CoV-2, with mild disease in roughly 10 patients and severe disease in one. In the convalescent cohort there were six males and four females, among whom were two Hispanic individuals, seven Caucasians, two Asians and one multiracial person. Participants received two doses of either the Pfizer-BioNTech BNT162b2 vaccine (n=8) or the Moderna mRNA-1273 vaccine (n=2). Post-COVID blood samples from convalescent patients were collected a median of roughly 100 days after diagnosis, with a range of roughly 35 to 180 days. The time from the second vaccine dose to post-vaccine blood sampling had a median of around 72 days and ranged from roughly 13 to 241 days. For stimulating the cultures, overlapping spike peptide pools were used, derived from SARS-CoV-2 as well as from the common cold coronaviruses HCoV-NL63, HCoV-OC43 and HCoV-229E. Control cultures received a CEFX viral epitope pool as the positive control, an HIV-1 Nef peptide pool as the negative control, or no peptide. The spike-specific CD4+ TCR repertoire was compared before and after mRNA vaccination in approximately ten COVID-19 convalescent patients and a few infection-naive healthy vaccine recipients.

The paper as a whole reports these results and caveats: Of the vaccine-specific clones in convalescent patients, 304 of 307, or nearly all, reacted only to SARS-CoV-2 spike and did not cross-react with common cold coronaviruses. In convalescent patients, a median roughly 87% of post-vaccine SARS-CoV-2-reactive clones were detected only after vaccination, and vaccine-specific priming was suggested by this finding. The study included relatively few convalescent patients and did not analyze early timepoints after natural infection. The median number of SARS-CoV-2-reactive clonotypes rose from fewer than 25 after infection to 38 after vaccination, but the change was not significant.

The label giving this sample's treatment or condition can be read as: roughly 10-day PBMC culture with coronavirus spike peptide pools or control peptides (ViraFEST assay). The ViraFEST assay, used in the study, expanded antigen-specific T cells with peptide pools and then identified the expanded clonotypes through TCR sequencing. The convalescent patients' positive SARS-CoV-2 PCR tests fell between March and December 2020, which was before the Alpha, Beta and Delta variants emerged in the United States. Each well held roughly 2.2 million PBMCs cultured in IMDM containing approximately 5% human AB serum and approximately 9.6 IU/ml IL-2, with around 9.2 ug/ml peptide pools added. Half of the culture medium was replaced with fresh IL-2-containing medium on days 3 and 7. Once the cells had been in culture for approximately 10 days, the EasySep CD4+ T cell isolation kit was used to isolate CD4+ T cells by negative selection. Ficoll-Paque Plus gradient centrifugation was used to isolate PBMCs from whole blood, and the isolated PBMCs were then either used fresh or cryopreserved at -140C. In general, triplicate wells were set up for every culture condition.

CDR1 and CDR2, looked up from the germline V gene, are SNHLY and FYNNEI. The CDR3 runs 14 residues from the cysteine to the phenylalanine. Only CDR3 DNA is held: 42 bases, read in frame from base 1. The junction carries 11 bases between V and J, which are trimmed by 7 bases and 1 base respectively. This clonotype was counted only a few times. No antigen is known for it. No qualities accompany the bases; no much larger clone lies one base away. The library relied on PCR. DNA from cultured CD4+ T cells was subjected to TCR sequencing with the Oncomine TCR Beta short-read assay at the Johns Hopkins FTIC core. The QIAamp micro DNA kit was used to extract genomic DNA from the cultured CD4+ T cells. Oncomine TCR Beta libraries made from cultured CD4+ T cells were pooled using unique dual indexes and sequenced on an Illumina iSeq 100. On the study's bioinformatics: Non-productive sequences were removed, and CDR3s not starting with C, not ending with F or W, or shorter than 7 amino acids were discarded. Antigen-specific clonotypes were identified with the MANAFEST web application by comparing peptide-stimulated wells with reference and other culture wells. Positive clones required FDR below 0.05, an odds ratio above 5, and productive frequency above 0.1% in at least two of three replicate wells. Cross-reactive clonotypes were defined as significantly expanded in both SARS-CoV-2 spike wells and at least one common cold coronavirus spike condition. Using R version 3.6.1, CDR3 homology was evaluated through Levenshtein distances (stringdist) along with unrooted phylogenetic trees (ape). TCRdb reanalyzed the raw reads on its own, using fastp at Q25 for trimming and MiXCR for clone calling, and kept in-frame beta chains. Entries that share a CDR3 protein sequence are merged under the most common genes and DNA. TCRdb, not the authors, supplied the V and J calls. The table for this sample lists around 10,000 distinct CDR3 sequences; around 40% of them were counted only once. The ten largest clones represent 34% of the sample.

The source is a human donor who had recovered from COVID-19. The chain is assembled from TRBV2 and TRBJ1-5, with the D gene call left open. The specimen sequenced was CD4+ T cells from blood, cultured in vitro. The nucleotide sequence is given as TGTGCCAGCAAGAAAAAGGACAGCAATCAGCCCCAGCATTTT. Its coded protein is CASKKKDSNQPQHF. The variable domain in full, with residues beyond the CDR3 obtained from the reference TRBV2 and TRBJ1-5 genes, is EPEVTQTPSHQVTQMGQEVILRCVPISNHLYFYWYRQILGQKVEFLVSFYNNEISEKSEIFDDQFSVERPDGSNFTLKIRSTKLEDSAMYFCASKKKDSNQPQHFGDGTRLSIL.